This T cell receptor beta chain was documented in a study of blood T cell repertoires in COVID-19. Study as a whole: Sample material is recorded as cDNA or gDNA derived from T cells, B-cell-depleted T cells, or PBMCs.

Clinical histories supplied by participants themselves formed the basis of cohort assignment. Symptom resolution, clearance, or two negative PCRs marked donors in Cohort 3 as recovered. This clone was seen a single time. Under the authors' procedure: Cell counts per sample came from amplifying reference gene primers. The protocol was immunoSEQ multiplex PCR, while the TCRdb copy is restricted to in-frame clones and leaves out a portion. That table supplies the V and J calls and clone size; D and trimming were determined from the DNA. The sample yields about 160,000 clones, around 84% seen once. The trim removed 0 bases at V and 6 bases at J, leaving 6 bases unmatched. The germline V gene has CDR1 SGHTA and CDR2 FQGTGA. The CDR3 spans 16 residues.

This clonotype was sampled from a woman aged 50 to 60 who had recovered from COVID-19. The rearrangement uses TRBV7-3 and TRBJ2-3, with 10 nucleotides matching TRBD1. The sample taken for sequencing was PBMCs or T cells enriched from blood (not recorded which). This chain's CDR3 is CASSLTRDRGSDTQYF. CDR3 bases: TGTGCCAGCAGCTTAACGAGGGACAGGGGATCGGATACGCAGTATTTT. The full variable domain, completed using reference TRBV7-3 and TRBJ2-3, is GAGVSQTPSNKVTEKGKYVELRCDPISGHTALYWYRQSLGQGPEFLIYFQGTGAADDSGLPNDRFFAVRPEGSVSTLKIQRTERGDSAVYLCASSLTRDRGSDTQYFGPGTRLTVL.